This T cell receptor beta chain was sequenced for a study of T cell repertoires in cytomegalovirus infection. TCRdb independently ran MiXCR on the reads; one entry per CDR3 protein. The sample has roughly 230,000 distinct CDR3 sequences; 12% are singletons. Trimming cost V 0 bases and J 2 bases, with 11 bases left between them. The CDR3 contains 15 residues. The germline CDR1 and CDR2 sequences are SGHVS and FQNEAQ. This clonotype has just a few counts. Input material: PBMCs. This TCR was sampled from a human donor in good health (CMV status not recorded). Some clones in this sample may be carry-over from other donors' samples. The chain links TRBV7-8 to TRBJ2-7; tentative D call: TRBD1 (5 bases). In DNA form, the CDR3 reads TGTGCCAGCAGCTTAGCAGGGGCTGCACCCTACGAGCAGTACTTC. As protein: CASSLAGAAPYEQYF.